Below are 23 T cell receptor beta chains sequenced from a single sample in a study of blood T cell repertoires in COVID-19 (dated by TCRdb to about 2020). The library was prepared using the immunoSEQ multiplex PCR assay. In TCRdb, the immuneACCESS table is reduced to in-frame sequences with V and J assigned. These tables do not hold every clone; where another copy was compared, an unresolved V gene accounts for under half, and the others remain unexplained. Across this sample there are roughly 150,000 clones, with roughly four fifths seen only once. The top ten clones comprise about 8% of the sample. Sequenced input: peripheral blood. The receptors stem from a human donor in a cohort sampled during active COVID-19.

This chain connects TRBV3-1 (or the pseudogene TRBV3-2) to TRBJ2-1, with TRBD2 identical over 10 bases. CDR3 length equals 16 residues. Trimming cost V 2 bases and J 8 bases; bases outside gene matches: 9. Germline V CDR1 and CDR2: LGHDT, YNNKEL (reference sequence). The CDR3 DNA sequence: TGTGCCAGCAGCCAAAGTACAGCGGGGGGGCTGGATGAGCAGTTCTTC. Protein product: CASSQSTAGGLDEQFF.

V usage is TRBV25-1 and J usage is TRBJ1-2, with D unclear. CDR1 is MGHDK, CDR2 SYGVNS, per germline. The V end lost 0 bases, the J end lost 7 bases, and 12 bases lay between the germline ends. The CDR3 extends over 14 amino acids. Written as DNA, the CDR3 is TGTGCCAGCAGTGAATATAAGCGGACCGGTGGCTACACCTTC. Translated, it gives CASSEYKRTGGYTF.

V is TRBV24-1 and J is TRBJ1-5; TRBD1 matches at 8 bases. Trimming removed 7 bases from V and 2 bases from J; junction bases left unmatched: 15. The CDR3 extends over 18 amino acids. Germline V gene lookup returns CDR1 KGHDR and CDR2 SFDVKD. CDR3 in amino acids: CATRQTGVGLVGNQPQHF. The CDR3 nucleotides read TGTGCCACCAGACAGACAGGGGTGGGTTTGGTAGGCAATCAGCCCCAGCATTTT.

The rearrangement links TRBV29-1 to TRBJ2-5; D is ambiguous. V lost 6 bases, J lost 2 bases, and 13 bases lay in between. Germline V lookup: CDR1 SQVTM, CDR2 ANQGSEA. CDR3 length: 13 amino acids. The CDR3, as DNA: TGCAGCGTCTCGTACGTGGCACAAGAGACCCAGTACTTC. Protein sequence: CSVSYVAQETQYF.

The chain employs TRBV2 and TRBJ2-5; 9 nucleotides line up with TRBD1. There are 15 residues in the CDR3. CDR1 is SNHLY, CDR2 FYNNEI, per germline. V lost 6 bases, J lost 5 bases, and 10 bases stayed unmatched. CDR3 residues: CASRLQGADGETQYF. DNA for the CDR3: TGTGCCAGCAGGTTACAGGGGGCAGATGGGGAGACCCAGTACTTC.

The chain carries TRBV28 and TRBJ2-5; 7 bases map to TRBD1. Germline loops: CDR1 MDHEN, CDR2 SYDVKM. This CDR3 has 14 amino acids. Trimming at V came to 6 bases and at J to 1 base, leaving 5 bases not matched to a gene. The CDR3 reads CASSPGQFQETQYF. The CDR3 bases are TGTGCCAGCAGCCCGGGACAGTTCCAAGAGACCCAGTACTTC.

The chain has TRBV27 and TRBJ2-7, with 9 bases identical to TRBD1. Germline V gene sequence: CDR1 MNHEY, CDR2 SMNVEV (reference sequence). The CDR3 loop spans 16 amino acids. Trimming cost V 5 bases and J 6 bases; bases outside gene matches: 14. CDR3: CASSPRTGADLFEQYF. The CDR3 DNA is TGTGCCAGCAGTCCCCGGACAGGGGCCGACCTTTTCGAGCAGTACTTC.

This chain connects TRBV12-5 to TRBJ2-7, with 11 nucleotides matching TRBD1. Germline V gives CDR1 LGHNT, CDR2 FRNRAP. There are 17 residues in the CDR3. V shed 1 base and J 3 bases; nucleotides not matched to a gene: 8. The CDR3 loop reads CASGLGYGTGGSYEQYF. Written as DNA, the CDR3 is TGTGCTAGTGGTTTGGGCTATGGGACAGGGGGGAGCTACGAGCAGTACTTC.

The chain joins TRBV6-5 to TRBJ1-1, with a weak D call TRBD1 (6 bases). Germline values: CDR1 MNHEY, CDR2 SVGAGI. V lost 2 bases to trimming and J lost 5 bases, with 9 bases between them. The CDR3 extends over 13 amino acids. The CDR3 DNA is TGTGCCAGCAGTTACACAGGACAGACTGAAGCTTTCTTT. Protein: CASSYTGQTEAFF.

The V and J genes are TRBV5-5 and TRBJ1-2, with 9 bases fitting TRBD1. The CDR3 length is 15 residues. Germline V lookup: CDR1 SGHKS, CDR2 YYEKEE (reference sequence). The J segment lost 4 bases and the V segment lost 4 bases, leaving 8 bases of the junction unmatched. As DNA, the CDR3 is TGTGCCAGCAGCGATGGGACAGGGACCAGCTATGGCTACACCTTC. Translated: CASSDGTGTSYGYTF.

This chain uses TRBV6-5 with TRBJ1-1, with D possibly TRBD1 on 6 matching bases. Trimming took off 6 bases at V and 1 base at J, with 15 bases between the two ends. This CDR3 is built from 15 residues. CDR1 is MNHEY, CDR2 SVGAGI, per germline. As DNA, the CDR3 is TGTGCCAGCAGGATCGAGAACAGGGCGAACACTGAAGCTTTCTTT. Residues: CASRIENRANTEAFF.

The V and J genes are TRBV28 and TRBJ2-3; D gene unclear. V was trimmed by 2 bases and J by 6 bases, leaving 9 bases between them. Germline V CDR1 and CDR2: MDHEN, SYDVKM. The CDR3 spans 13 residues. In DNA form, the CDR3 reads TGTGCCAGCAGTTTACCTCCCCCGGATACGCAGTATTTT. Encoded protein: CASSLPPPDTQYF.

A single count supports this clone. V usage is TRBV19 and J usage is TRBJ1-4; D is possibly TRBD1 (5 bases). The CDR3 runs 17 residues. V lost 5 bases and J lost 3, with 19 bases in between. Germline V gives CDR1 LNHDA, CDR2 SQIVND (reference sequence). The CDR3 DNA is TGTGCCAGTAGTCTTCGTGGCAGGGCAGAAGCTAATGAAAAACTGTTTTTT. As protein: CASSLRGRAEANEKLFF.

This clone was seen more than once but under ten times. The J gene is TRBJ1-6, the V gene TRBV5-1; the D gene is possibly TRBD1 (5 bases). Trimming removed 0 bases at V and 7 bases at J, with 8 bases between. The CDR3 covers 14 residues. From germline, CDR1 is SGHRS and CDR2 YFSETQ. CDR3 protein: CASSLEGANSPLHF. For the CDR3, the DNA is TGCGCCAGCAGCTTGGAAGGGGCGAATTCACCCCTCCACTTT.

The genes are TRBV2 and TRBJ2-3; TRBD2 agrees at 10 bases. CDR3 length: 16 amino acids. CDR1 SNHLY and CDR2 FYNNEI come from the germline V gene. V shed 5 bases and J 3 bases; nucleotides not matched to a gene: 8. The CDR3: CASSLPSGGLTDTQYF. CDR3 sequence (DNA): TGTGCCAGCAGTCTACCTAGCGGGGGTTTAACAGATACGCAGTATTTT.

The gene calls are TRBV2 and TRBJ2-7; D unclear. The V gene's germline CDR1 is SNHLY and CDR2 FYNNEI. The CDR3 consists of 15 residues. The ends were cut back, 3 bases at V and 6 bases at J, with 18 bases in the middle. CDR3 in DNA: TGTGCCAGCAGTGAGGTCCCTAACTCTTCTACCGAGCAGTACTTC. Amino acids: CASSEVPNSSTEQYF.

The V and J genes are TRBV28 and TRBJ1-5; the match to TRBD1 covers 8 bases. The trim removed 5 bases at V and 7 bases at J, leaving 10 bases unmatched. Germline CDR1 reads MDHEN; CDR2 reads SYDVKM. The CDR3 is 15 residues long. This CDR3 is CASSHLRGLRQPQHF. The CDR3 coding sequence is TGTGCCAGCAGTCATCTCAGGGGGCTTCGGCAGCCCCAGCATTTT.

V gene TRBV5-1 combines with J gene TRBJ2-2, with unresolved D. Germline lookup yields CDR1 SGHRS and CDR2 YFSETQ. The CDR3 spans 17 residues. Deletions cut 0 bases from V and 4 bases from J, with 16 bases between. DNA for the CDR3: TGCGCCAGCAGCTTGGGCCCAACGGCGGCGCGCACCGGGGAGCTGTTTTTT. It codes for CASSLGPTAARTGELFF.

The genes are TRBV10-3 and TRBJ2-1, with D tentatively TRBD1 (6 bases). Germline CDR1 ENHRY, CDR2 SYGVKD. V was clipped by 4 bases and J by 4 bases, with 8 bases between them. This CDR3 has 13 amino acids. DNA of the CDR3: TGTGCCATCAGTGGAGGACAGTACAATGAGCAGTTCTTC. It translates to CAISGGQYNEQFF.

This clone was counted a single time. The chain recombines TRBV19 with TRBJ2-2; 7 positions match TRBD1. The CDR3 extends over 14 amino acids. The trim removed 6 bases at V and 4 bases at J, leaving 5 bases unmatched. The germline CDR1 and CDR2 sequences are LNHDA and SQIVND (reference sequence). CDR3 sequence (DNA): TGTGCCAGTAGCTTCAGGGGGTCCACCGGGGAGCTGTTTTTT. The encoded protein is CASSFRGSTGELFF. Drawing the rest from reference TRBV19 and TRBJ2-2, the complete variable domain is DGGITQSPKYLFRKEGQNVTLSCEQNLNHDAMYWYRQDPGQGLRLIYYSQIVNDFQKGDIAEGYSVSREKKESFPLTVTSAQKNPTAFYLCASSFRGSTGELFFGEGSRLTVL.

The CDR3 DNA reads TGTGCCAGCAGCTTGACAAGCCGGGAGACCCAGTACTTC. Protein product: CASSLTSRETQYF. The chain joins TRBV11-3 to TRBJ2-5; D call uncertain. Germline V gene data show CDR1 as SGHNT and CDR2 as YENEEA. V shed 3 bases and J shed 5 bases, with 10 bases lying between them. The CDR3 sequence is 13 residues long. Using reference TRBV11-3 and TRBJ2-5 for the parts outside the CDR3, the full variable domain is EAGVVQSPRYKIIEKKQPVAFWCNPISGHNTLYWYLQNLGQGPELLIRYENEEAVDDSQLPKDRFSAERLKGVDSTLKIQPAELGDSAVYLCASSLTSRETQYFGPGTRLLVL.

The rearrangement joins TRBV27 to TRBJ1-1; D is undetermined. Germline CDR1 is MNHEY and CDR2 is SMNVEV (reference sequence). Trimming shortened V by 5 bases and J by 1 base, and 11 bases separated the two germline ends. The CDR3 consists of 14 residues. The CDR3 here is CASSPRRGNTEAFF. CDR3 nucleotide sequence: TGTGCCAGCAGTCCCCGACGCGGGAACACTGAAGCTTTCTTT.

CDR3 sequence: CASSVSTRPQETQYF. CDR3 sequence (DNA): TGTGCCAGCAGCGTATCGACGAGGCCCCAAGAGACCCAGTACTTC. This rearrangement joins TRBV9 to TRBJ2-5; D remains ambiguous. Germline V gene data show CDR1 as SGDLS and CDR2 as YYNGEE. V lost 1 base, J lost 1 base, and 11 bases lay in between. The CDR3 contains 15 residues.